Shown below are 18 T cell receptor beta chains from a single sample sequenced in a study of post-analysis software for immune sequencing data. Study observations and caveats: Comparison of patients with controls showed 5 or 6 TRBV segments more frequent in patients, TRBV5-6, TRBV5-1 and TRBV20-1 among them.

cDNA libraries of TCR beta carried unique molecular identifiers. One entry per CDR3 protein, called by TCRdb with MiXCR from the PCR reads. Of 150,000 to 200,000 distinct CDR3 sequences in the sample, roughly 31% were seen once. Antigen specificity for these receptors is unknown. The specimen was blood. The source of these receptors is a girl aged 10 to 17 with multiple sclerosis.

This clonotype was seen ten or more times. The rearrangement joins TRBV12-3 or TRBV12-4 to TRBJ2-5, with 10 bases that match TRBD2. The CDR3 length is 15 residues. V lost 5 bases, J lost 1 base, and 4 bases stayed unmatched. In nucleotides, the CDR3 is TGTGCCAGCAGTAGGGCTAGCGGGGGCCAAGAGACCCAGTACTTC. Residues: CASSRASGGQETQYF.

This clonotype was counted at least ten times. The chain recombines TRBV18 with TRBJ2-1; D not certain. CDR3 length: 15 residues. CDR1 KGHSH and CDR2 LQKENI come from the germline V gene. V shed 2 bases and J shed 9 bases, with 17 bases lying between them. CDR3 region: CASSPLKRPQVEQFF. The CDR3 DNA sequence: TGTGCCAGCTCACCATTGAAGAGACCACAAGTTGAGCAGTTCTTC.

The genes are TRBV18 and TRBJ1-2, with 8 bases aligning to TRBD1. Per the germline V gene, CDR1 is KGHSH and CDR2 is LQKENI. The CDR3 totals 14 residues. Trimming took 4 bases from V and 7 from J; bases not matched to a gene: 8. The CDR3 protein is CASSQGTGLLGYTF. Here the CDR3 DNA reads TGTGCCAGCTCACAAGGGACAGGTCTTCTTGGCTACACCTTC. Supplemented by reference TRBV18 and TRBJ1-2, the full variable domain reads NAGVMQNPRHLVRRRGQEARLRCSPMKGHSHVYWYRQLPEEGLKFMVYLQKENIIDESGMPKERFSAEFPKEGPSILRIQQVVRGDSAAYFCASSQGTGLLGYTFGSGTRLTVV.

This clonotype was recorded at least ten times. V and J are TRBV20-1 and TRBJ1-2; a weak D match, TRBD1 (5 bases). V lost 3 bases to trimming and J lost 5 bases, with 22 bases between them. Looked up from germline, CDR1 is DFQATT and CDR2 is SNEGSKA (reference sequence). The CDR3 contains 16 residues. The CDR3 region is CSASSFLGRVEYGYTF. The CDR3 region has the DNA TGCAGTGCTAGCTCATTTTTGGGCAGGGTAGAATATGGCTACACCTTC.

In its sample, this clonotype was seen many times. The V call is TRBV3-1, the J call TRBJ2-7; D is possibly TRBD1 or TRBD2 (6 bases each). The CDR3 has 17 residues. Germline V gene data show CDR1 as LGHDT and CDR2 as YNNKEL (reference sequence). Trimming pared 5 bases from V and 3 bases from J, leaving 23 bases between. Here the CDR3 reads CASSGGEAGHWNYEQYF. CDR3 nucleotides: TGTGCCAGCAGCGGAGGGGAGGCGGGACACTGGAACTACGAGCAGTACTTC.

On this clonotype: This may arise from a read error, as a much more abundant clone is one base away. The rearrangement uses TRBV3-1 and TRBJ2-7, with TRBD1 as a possible D gene (5 bases). This CDR3 region has 14 residues. V was pared by 0 bases and J by 6 bases, with 12 bases between. Germline lookup yields CDR1 LGHDT and CDR2 YNNKEL (reference sequence). CDR3 nucleotides: TGTGCCAGCAGCCAAGAGACAGTCGCCTGCGAGCAGTACTTC. The encoded protein is CASSQETVACEQYF.

With regard to this clonotype: A much larger clone differs by one base, so this may be a read error. The chain uses TRBV20-1 and TRBJ2-4; 10 bases align to TRBD1. The CDR3 is made up of 15 amino acids. After removal of 0 bases from V and 6 bases from J, the junction contained 5 bases not matched to a gene. The germline V gene has CDR1 DFQATT and CDR2 SNEGSKA (reference sequence). The CDR3 here is CSAREGGDRGNIQYF. CDR3 nucleotide sequence: TGCAGTGCTAGAGAGGGAGGGGACAGGGGAAACATTCAGTACTTC.

This clonotype showed up just once. A read error may produce the germline difference seen at one junction end. The chain combines TRBV2 with TRBJ2-1; 9 bases line up with TRBD1. CDR3 length: 14 residues. Germline V gene lookup returns CDR1 SNHLY and CDR2 FYNNEI. The CDR3 nucleotides read TGTGCCAGGTGCCGGGACAGGGACTCCAATAAGCAGTTCTTC. This encodes CARCRDRDSNKQFF.

A note on this clonotype: A junction end diverges from the germline sequence, so it may reflect a read error. This chain joins TRBV7-2 and TRBJ2-3; D is unresolved. Germline CDR1 SGHTA, CDR2 FQGNSA. The CDR3 contains 12 residues. CDR3 region: CVSSSYTDTQYF. The DNA of the CDR3 is TGTGTCAGCAGCTCCTATACAGATACGCAGTATTTT.

This clonotype is a singleton in its sample. A read error may explain this, as a much larger clone is one base away. V gene TRBV20-1 combines with J gene TRBJ2-7; no clear D gene. This CDR3 is 14 amino acids long. The ends were cut back, 6 bases at V and 0 bases at J, with 15 bases in the middle. Germline CDR1 is DFQATT and CDR2 is SNEGSKA (reference sequence). CDR3 nucleotide sequence: TGCAGTGCAGGCCCCTCGACGAACTCCTACGAGCAGTACTTC. This codes for CSAGPSTNSYEQYF.

V gene TRBV30 combines with J gene TRBJ1-2; D unresolved. Looked up from germline, CDR1 is GTSNPN and CDR2 is SVGIG (reference sequence). The CDR3 is made up of 12 amino acids. Trimming stripped 1 base from V and 4 bases from J, with 7 bases between. The chain's CDR3 is CAWSEGFYGYTF. CDR3 nucleotides: TGTGCCTGGAGTGAAGGGTTCTATGGCTACACCTTC.

The chain employs TRBV11-2 and TRBJ2-2; possibly TRBD1 for D (5 bases). The germline V gene has CDR1 SGHAT and CDR2 FQNNGV. Trimming removed 1 base from V and 0 bases from J, with 6 bases in between. This CDR3 is 15 amino acids long. CDR3 sequence (DNA): TGTGCCAGCAGCTTAGGGGGCGCGAACACCGGGGAGCTGTTTTTT. The encoded protein is CASSLGGANTGELFF.

In its sample, this clonotype was seen once. The rearrangement links TRBV7-2 to TRBJ2-1; D not certain. Looked up from germline, CDR1 is SGHTA and CDR2 is FQGNSA. V dropped 0 bases and J dropped 9 bases, with 9 bases sitting between them. The CDR3 covers 13 residues. The DNA of the CDR3 is TGTGCCAGCAGCTTAGCGATTTCGATTGAGCAGTTCTTC. Translation: CASSLAISIEQFF.

This clonotype was observed a handful of times. This chain links TRBV11-2 with TRBJ2-1; D is ambiguous. CDR1 and CDR2 from the germline V gene are SGHAT and FQNNGV. V lost 6 bases to trimming and J lost 3 bases, with 6 bases between them. This CDR3 has 12 residues. The CDR3 spells CASRYNYNEQFF. In DNA, the CDR3 is TGTGCCAGCAGGTATAACTACAATGAGCAGTTCTTC.

This clonotype has a handful of counts. The CDR3 bases are TGCGCCAGCAGCTTCGGACTAGCGGGAGCGACCGGGGAGCTGTTTTTT. Protein product: CASSFGLAGATGELFF. The rearrangement links TRBV5-1 to TRBJ2-2; 13 bases are shared with TRBD2. V was clipped by 2 bases and J by 5 bases; unmatched bases: 3. The CDR3 has 16 residues. Looked up from germline, CDR1 is SGHRS and CDR2 is YFSETQ.

This clonotype was observed many times. The chain is built from TRBV29-1 and TRBJ2-4, with 7 bases aligning to TRBD2. There are 13 residues in the CDR3. From germline, CDR1 is SQVTM and CDR2 ANQGSEA. Trimming at V came to 3 bases and at J to 4 bases, leaving 3 bases not matched to a gene. The CDR3 coding sequence is TGCAGCGTTGAGCCTAGCGGTAAAAACATTCAGTACTTC. Encoded protein: CSVEPSGKNIQYF.

This clonotype was counted only a few times. A much larger clone sits a single nucleotide away, making a read error possible. This chain connects TRBV4-1 to TRBJ2-5, with TRBD2 matching 11 bases. The V gene's germline CDR1 is MGHRA and CDR2 YSYEKL. The CDR3 totals 20 residues. V was pared by 3 bases and J by 11 bases, with 26 bases of the junction left unmatched. The CDR3: CASSQGLAVRQTKLGWEQYF. CDR3 sequence (DNA): TGCGCCAGCAGCCAGGGACTAGCGGTTCGTCAGACCAAACTCGGATGGGAGCAGTACTTC.

On this clonotype itself: A clone one base away is much larger, so this may be a read error. The V gene is TRBV4-1, the J gene TRBJ2-1, with D hard to call. The CDR3 contains 13 residues. The germline gives CDR1 MGHRA, CDR2 YSYEKL. The CDR3 nucleotides read TGCGCCAGCGGCCAAGAGACTGGCACCGAGCAGTTCTTC. This sequence encodes CASGQETGTEQFF.